This T cell receptor beta chain was found in a study of shared clonotypes between healthy human individuals. The CDR3 has 13 residues. The V and J ends lost 0 bases and 4 bases respectively, with 4 bases between them. Germline V CDR1 and CDR2: SGHRS, YFSETQ. A single count supports this clone. This sample also contains other DNA sequences that code for the same CDR3. Sequencing was performed with immunoSEQ multiplex PCR; in TCRdb, only in-frame clones are kept and a portion is missing. The repertoire consists of 150,000 to 200,000 clones, with around 63% occurring once and the leading ten covering 10%.

This clonotype was sampled from a man between 25 and 39 years old in good health. Specimen: memory CD4+ T cells sorted from blood. Subset in this sample: CD45RA-negative fraction. The chain recombines TRBV5-1 with TRBJ2-2, with D unclear. As DNA, the CDR3 is TGCGCCAGCAGCTTGGTCCCCACCGGGGAGCTGTTTTTT. Translated: CASSLVPTGELFF.